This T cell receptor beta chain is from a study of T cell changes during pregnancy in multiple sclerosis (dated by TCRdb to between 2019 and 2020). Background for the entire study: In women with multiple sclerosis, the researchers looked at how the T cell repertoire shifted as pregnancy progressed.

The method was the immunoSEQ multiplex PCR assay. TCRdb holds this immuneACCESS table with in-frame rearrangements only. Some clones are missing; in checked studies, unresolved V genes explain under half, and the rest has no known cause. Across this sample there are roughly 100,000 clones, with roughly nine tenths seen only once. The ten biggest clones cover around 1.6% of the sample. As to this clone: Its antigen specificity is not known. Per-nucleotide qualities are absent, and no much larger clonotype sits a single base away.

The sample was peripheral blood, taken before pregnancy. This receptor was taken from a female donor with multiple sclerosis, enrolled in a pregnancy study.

The DNA sequence is as follows: TGTGCCAGCAGCTTAACGTGGTCTAGCGGAGGGGAGGCGAACACCGGGGAGCTGTTTTTT. This encodes CASSLTWSSGGEANTGELFF. Here the chain combines TRBV7-3 and TRBJ2-2; 7 central nucleotides agree with TRBD2. According to the germline V gene, CDR1 reads SGHTA and CDR2 reads FQGTGA. The CDR3 has 20 amino acids, counting the end cysteine and phenylalanine. Kept here is only the CDR3 DNA, which spans 60 bases and is read in frame from base 1. V loses 0 bases at its end and J loses 0 bases; junction bases beyond the gene matches: 13. Outside the CDR3, residues come from the reference TRBV7-3 and TRBJ2-2 proteins, so the full variable domain is: GAGVSQTPSNKVTEKGKYVELRCDPISGHTALYWYRQSLGQGPEFLIYFQGTGAADDSGLPNDRFFAVRPEGSVSTLKIQRTERGDSAVYLCASSLTWSSGGEANTGELFFGEGSRLTVL.